The 10 T cell receptor beta chains below come from one sample, sequenced in a study of long-term antiretroviral therapy in people with HIV. The libraries were made with immunoSEQ v3.0 at survey level. Method: immunoSEQ multiplex PCR; TCRdb's copy keeps in-frame clones and lacks some. The sample holds around 40,000 clones; 86% are singletons and the top ten take 3.9%. Here the sequenced sample was unsorted PBMCs, taken just before starting antiretroviral therapy. These receptors were taken from a woman aged 18-30 years with HIV.

The chain uses TRBV15 and TRBJ1-2; the match to TRBD1 covers 12 bases. This CDR3 is 15 amino acids long. J gave up 5 bases and V 4 bases, and 5 bases lay outside the gene matches. CDR1 LNHNV and CDR2 YYDKDF come from the germline V gene (reference sequence). The CDR3 loop is CATSKGTGGRYGYTF. CDR3 nucleotides: TGTGCCACCAGCAAGGGGACAGGGGGCAGGTATGGCTACACCTTC.

This chain links TRBV15 with TRBJ2-3; the D gene is possibly TRBD1 (5 bases). Germline V lookup: CDR1 LNHNV, CDR2 YYDKDF (reference sequence). CDR3 length equals 15 residues. V gave up 1 base and J gave up 2 bases, with 10 bases separating them. The DNA of the CDR3 is TGTGCCACCAGCAGAGCAAGACAGACCACAGATACGCAGTATTTT. Amino acids: CATSRARQTTDTQYF. The full variable domain, with the rest looked up from reference TRBV15 and TRBJ2-3, is DAMVIQNPRYQVTQFGKPVTLSCSQTLNHNVMYWYQQKSSQAPKLLFHYYDKDFNNEADTPDNFQSRRPNTSFCFLDIRSPGLGDTAMYLCATSRARQTTDTQYFGPGTRLTVL.

About this clone: Other DNA sequences in the same sample also yield this CDR3. This rearrangement joins TRBV15 to TRBJ2-1, with D perhaps assigned TRBD1 or TRBD2 (5 bases each). V dropped 2 bases and J dropped 5 bases, with 10 bases sitting between them. CDR1 and CDR2 from the germline V gene are LNHNV and YYDKDF (reference sequence). The CDR3 consists of 14 residues. The CDR3 DNA is TGTGCCACCAGCAGACCGGGACCCAACAATGAGCAGTTCTTC. Protein product: CATSRPGPNNEQFF.

The rearrangement uses TRBV7-9 and TRBJ1-1; TRBD1 might be the D (5 bases). The CDR3 length is 15 residues. The germline gives CDR1 SEHNR, CDR2 FQNEAQ (reference sequence). The V and J ends lost 5 bases and 6 bases respectively, with 19 bases between them. As DNA, the CDR3 is TGTGCCAGCAGCCCGGGGGACGTACGGGATGCTGAAGCTTTCTTT. Translated: CASSPGDVRDAEAFF.

The rearrangement joins TRBV28 to TRBJ1-4, with D hard to call. The germline gives CDR1 MDHEN, CDR2 SYDVKM. CDR3 length: 16 residues. Trimming left V 5 bases short and J 8 bases short, with 21 bases between. The CDR3 coding sequence is TGTGCCAGCAGTCTGTCGAGGGCGCTGGGTGAGGAAAAACTGTTTTTT. Translating gives CASSLSRALGEEKLFF.

V and J are TRBV29-1 and TRBJ2-7, with 9 bases identical to TRBD1. Germline V lookup: CDR1 SQVTM, CDR2 ANQGSEA. The V gene end was trimmed by 3 bases and the J gene end by 5 bases; junction bases not matched to a gene: 11. The CDR3 length is 15 residues. This chain's CDR3 is CSVDFRGQGFDEQYF. The CDR3 nucleotides are TGCAGCGTTGATTTTAGGGGACAGGGTTTCGACGAGCAGTACTTC.

CDR3 nucleotides: TGTGCCAGCTCACCACGGACAGGGGTGAGCTACGAGCAGTACTTC. The encoded protein is CASSPRTGVSYEQYF. This sequence joins TRBV18 and TRBJ2-7; 9 positions match TRBD1. The CDR3 totals 15 residues. V lost 1 base, J lost 3 bases, and 4 bases stayed unmatched. The V gene's germline CDR1 is KGHSH and CDR2 LQKENI.

The V and J genes are TRBV7-2 and TRBJ2-5, with 10 bases that match TRBD1. The J call is uncertain, as TRBJ2-7 better fits the DNA end. Germline V CDR1 and CDR2: SGHTA, FQGNSA. The CDR3 spans 15 residues. CDR3 residues: CASSLWTGGSYEQYF. CDR3 DNA: TGTGCCAGCAGCCTCTGGACAGGGGGCTCCTACGAGCAGTACTTC.

The chain links TRBV27 to TRBJ2-3, with TRBD2 as a possible D gene (5 bases). V gave up 5 bases and J gave up 0 bases, with 15 bases separating them. CDR3 length equals 16 residues. CDR1 and CDR2 (germline): MNHEY, SMNVEV (reference sequence). In DNA form, the CDR3 reads TGTGCCAGCAGTAAAAGGGCTAGCCATAGCACAGATACGCAGTATTTT. The encoded protein is CASSKRASHSTDTQYF.

The chain carries TRBV10-3 and TRBJ2-2, with D unresolved. V dropped 2 bases and J dropped 9 bases, with 7 bases sitting between them. The CDR3 is 12 residues long. Per the germline V gene, CDR1 is ENHRY and CDR2 is SYGVKD. The CDR3 DNA sequence: TGTGCCATCAGTGAGGGTGTCCGGGAGCTGTTTTTT. Protein product: CAISEGVRELFF.